This record covers a single TCR beta chain. V dropped 0 bases and J dropped 7 bases, with 9 bases sitting between them. The V gene's germline CDR1 is MGHRA and CDR2 YSYEKL. The CDR3 consists of 14 residues. RNA in amounts of roughly 0.5 to 1 ug was reverse transcribed with random hexamers. Using its own MiXCR run on the immunoSEQ multiplex PCR reads, TCRdb lists one record per CDR3 protein. The profile covers hundreds of thousands of distinct CDR3 sequences, with 85% appearing a single time and about 0.1% taken by the ten largest. The data derive from a study of CD8 T cells in Susac syndrome. The source is a human donor with multiple sclerosis. The chain couples TRBV4-1 to TRBJ2-2; D call uncertain. The sequencing sample was made of CD8+ T cells from PBMCs. CDR3 bases: TGCGCCAGCAGCCAAGATGGTCCCAGCGGGGAGCTGTTTTTT. Translated: CASSQDGPSGELFF.